Listed here is a single TCR beta chain. Looked up from germline, CDR1 is SGHRS and CDR2 is YFSETQ. Trimming cost V 0 bases and J 3 bases; bases outside gene matches: 2. This CDR3 has 15 residues. The record originates from a study of blood T cell repertoires in COVID-19. Overall study: Acute and convalescent COVID-19 specimens originated in the United States, Italy and Spain. Sample material is recorded as cDNA or gDNA derived from T cells, B-cell-depleted T cells, or PBMCs.

Study processing details: Estimation of nucleated cell counts relied on the amplification of reference gene primers. The table came from immunoSEQ multiplex PCR; TCRdb's copy has only in-frame clones and leaves some out. V, J and clone size are those of that table, while D and trimming were read from the DNA. The data contain tens of thousands of clones, roughly 90% of them seen just once; the ten biggest clones take up 20% to 30%. The receptor's source is an elderly woman in a cohort sampled during active or convalescent COVID-19. This chain uses TRBV5-1 with TRBJ2-3, with TRBD2 matching over 9 bases. Sequencing was done on a sample of peripheral blood. The DNA for the CDR3 is TGCGCCAGCAGCTTGGCTAGCGGGAAAACAGATACGCAGTATTTT. This translates into CASSLASGKTDTQYF.